The clone carrying this T cell receptor beta chain showed up many times. Its cognate antigen is unknown. The read ends 3 residues shy of where the CDR3 ends; the end is completed using the germline J gene. The CDR3 is 14 residues long. Germline values: CDR1 SGHTA, CDR2 FQGNSA. The junction had 5 bases not matched to a gene; V was cut back by 4 bases and J by 9 bases. The data derive from a study of T cell clonality in common variable immunodeficiency. Control and CVID samples contributed equal amounts of genomic DNA. Only in-frame clones appear in the TCRdb table, and some are missing; sequencing was by immunoSEQ multiplex PCR. The profile covers more than 20,000 clones, none occurring a single time. Points from the study as a whole: Repertoire-complication correlations in CVID were limited by patient heterogeneity. Reportedly, TCR beta sequences from common variable immunodeficiency showed fewer deletions and N-nucleotide insertions.

The receptor was derived from a human donor with common variable immunodeficiency. Input material: peripheral blood mononuclear cells. The rearrangement joins TRBV7-2 to TRBJ2-4, with 11 bases matching TRBD1. CDR3 DNA (partial): TGTGCCAGCAGCTCGGGACAGGGGGGAAGCATT. Residues: CASSSGQGGSI. The full-length CDR3 reads as CASSSGQGGSIQYF.